The clone carrying this T cell receptor (beta chain) came up once. The germline V gene encodes CDR1 MNHEY and CDR2 SVGAGI. The CDR3 spans 13 residues. Trimming stripped 4 bases from V and 7 bases from J, with 13 bases between. The sample originates from a study of cytomegalovirus exposure and HLA in healthy donors. The PCR made use of 60 Vbeta and 13 Jbeta primers. Profiling relied on immunoSEQ multiplex PCR, and the TCRdb table lists in-frame clones only, not all of them. Of approximately 170,000 clones listed, 68% were seen once; the top ten hold over 1.2%. Sequencing was performed on PBMCs. The chain links TRBV6-5 to TRBJ1-2; D is undetermined. The source is a man in his forties or fifties in good health and CMV-seronegative. The CDR3 region has the DNA TGTGCCAGCAGTTCGGGGAGACTAACTGGCTACACCTTC. Protein: CASSSGRLTGYTF.